What follows are 8 T cell receptor beta chains derived from one specimen sequenced in a study of T cells in Graves' hyperthyroidism and ophthalmopathy (dated by TCRdb to about 2019). The library was built by means of multiplex PCR. Instrument used: Illumina HiSeq 2000. The TCR beta CDR3 regions were amplified from the RNA transcripts. The first round of RT-PCR for the TCR CDR3 was performed with the HTBI primer set and the Qiagen OneStep RT-PCR kit. TCRdb's own reprocessing of the public reads used fastp at Q25 and MiXCR and kept productive beta chains. CDR3 protein sequences are deduplicated, and each keeps its most common genes and DNA. This sample lists approximately 400,000 distinct CDR3 sequences; more than 15% were detected once. The biggest ten clones account for about 14% of the sample. The sequenced sample was blood. These receptors were taken from a woman between 18 and 30 years old with Graves' hyperthyroidism.

In this sample, this clonotype turned up a few times. The chain joins TRBV6-1 to TRBJ1-5; D not certain. The CDR3 is 15 amino acids. In germline, CDR1 is MNHNS, CDR2 SASEGT. Trimming removed 6 bases from V and 0 bases from J, with 12 bases in between. The CDR3: CASSPRVHSNQPQHF. For the CDR3, the DNA is TGTGCCAGCAGCCCGCGAGTACATAGCAATCAGCCCCAGCATTTT.

The chain couples TRBV5-1 to TRBJ2-5, with unresolved D. This CDR3 is 13 amino acids long. Germline V lookup: CDR1 SGHRS, CDR2 YFSETQ. The ends were cut back, 2 bases at V and 5 bases at J, with 10 bases in the middle. CDR3 sequence: CASSLIRGETQYF. CDR3 nucleotides: TGCGCCAGCAGCTTAATCCGTGGGGAGACCCAGTACTTC.

This clonotype was seen a handful of times. V is TRBV28 and J is TRBJ2-2, with 7 bases that match TRBD2. V was clipped by 5 bases and J by 2 bases; unmatched bases: 11. Germline values: CDR1 MDHEN, CDR2 SYDVKM. The CDR3 loop spans 17 amino acids. This CDR3 reads CASSTDPGLRNTGELFF. The CDR3 bases are TGTGCCAGCAGTACCGACCCGGGACTACGAAACACCGGGGAGCTGTTTTTT.

J is TRBJ1-4 and V is TRBV29-1; no clear D. V lost 3 bases to trimming and J lost 4 bases, with 9 bases between them. CDR3 length equals 13 residues. Germline V gene lookup returns CDR1 SQVTM and CDR2 ANQGSEA. The CDR3 loop is CSVDSLNNEKLFF. The CDR3 coding sequence is TGCAGCGTTGACAGTCTGAATAATGAAAAACTGTTTTTT.

This clonotype has a count of ten or more. CDR3 protein: CASSPKGGEQYF. CDR3 nucleotide sequence: TGTGCCAGCAGCCCTAAGGGAGGGGAGCAGTACTTC. The chain joins TRBV7-3 to TRBJ2-7; 7 positions match TRBD2. Germline CDR1 SGHTA, CDR2 FQGTGA. The CDR3 runs to 12 residues. The junction had 5 bases not matched to a gene; V was cut back by 5 bases and J by 7 bases. The full variable domain, rest sourced from reference TRBV7-3 and TRBJ2-7, is GAGVSQTPSNKVTEKGKYVELRCDPISGHTALYWYRQSLGQGPEFLIYFQGTGAADDSGLPNDRFFAVRPEGSVSTLKIQRTERGDSAVYLCASSPKGGEQYFGPGTRLTVT.

This clonotype turned up a few times. V is TRBV10-3 and J is TRBJ2-1; 10 bases are shared with TRBD1. Germline CDR1 reads ENHRY; CDR2 reads SYGVKD. The CDR3 covers 16 residues. The V gene end was trimmed by 0 bases and the J gene end by 2 bases; junction bases not matched to a gene: 1. The CDR3 DNA is TGTGCCATCAGTGAGTCAGACAGGGGGCCCTACAATGAGCAGTTCTTC. This encodes CAISESDRGPYNEQFF.

This clonotype was observed at least ten times. The V call is TRBV6-1, the J call TRBJ2-7; 12 nucleotides line up with TRBD2. From germline, CDR1 is MNHNS and CDR2 SASEGT. The CDR3 extends over 14 amino acids. Unmatched junction bases numbered 8, after V lost 8 bases and J lost 6 bases. This CDR3 reads CASRRTSGKSEQYF. CDR3 nucleotides: TGTGCCAGCCGCAGGACTAGCGGGAAGAGCGAGCAGTACTTC.

This chain joins TRBV19 and TRBJ1-5; 7 bases are shared with TRBD1. CDR1 and CDR2 from the germline V gene are LNHDA and SQIVND (reference sequence). V was pared by 7 bases and J by 6 bases, with 6 bases of the junction left unmatched. The CDR3 loop spans 13 amino acids. CDR3: CASTLQGFQPQHF. DNA for the CDR3: TGTGCCAGTACCTTACAGGGGTTTCAGCCCCAGCATTTT.